This T cell receptor (beta chain) comes out of a study of T cell responses to AZD1222 COVID-19 vaccine (dated by TCRdb to the early 2020s). About the study as a whole: AZD1222 recipients with second doses at about 4 weeks or about 12 weeks were pooled, because spike-specific TCR depth and breadth did not differ between schedules. TCR sequencing covered more than 230 trial participants: 200 to 210 given two doses of AZD1222 and approximately 26 given two doses of MenACWY control vaccine. Trial participants were enrolled by age into 18-55, 56-69 and 70-plus year subgroups, with 148, 28 and 57 TCR-sequenced participants respectively. Study-wide conclusions, independent of this receptor: Most participants were white British and females outnumbered males, and the authors suggested that clonal diversity may have been underestimated. A significant rise in spike-specific TCR breadth and depth was observed after two AZD1222 doses relative to day 0 and relative to MenACWY recipients. Conclusions about previously exposed vaccinees were limited because only a handful of AZD1222 recipients were SARS-CoV-2 seropositive at baseline. Because no day 14 peak-response samples were available, repertoires were characterized only after the peak T cell response. The 56-69-year group was small, and its depth increase did not reach significance, likely because of low power. Reportedly, close to half of the unique spike-specific TCRs recognized epitopes lying outside the regions that are mutated in the B.1.351 and B.1.1.7 variants. The vaccine-associated CD4 TCRs covered the entire spike protein, and the dominant responses fell in regions 160-218 and 743-854.

The CDR3 regions of human TCRbeta chains were subjected to immunosequencing. From the authors' description of their analysis: Repertoire TCRs were matched against a reference library of SARS-CoV-2-specific TCRs generated with the MIRA antigen-specificity platform. Breadth was defined as the fraction of unique TCRs that were SARS-CoV-2-associated, and depth was defined as the fraction of total T cells that were SARS-CoV-2-associated. Each spike-specific TCR was assigned to its reactive spike region and to a CD4 or CD8 class using the MIRA data. Log10-transformed breadth and depth values were compared by one-way ANOVA with Sidak's multiple comparisons tests. TCRdb took this table from immuneACCESS and kept in-frame rearrangements with V and J called. Such tables lack part of the clones; where checked against another copy, unresolved V genes explain under half of the gap, and the rest is unexplained. V and J calls and clone size are as listed in that table; D and trimming were resolved from the DNA. The sample contains 90,000 to 150,000 clones, around nine tenths of them found a single time. Roughly 12% of the sample rests with the top ten.

The sample's time point label, decoded: baseline before first vaccination. Samples from vaccinated people were obtained from the UK trials COV001 and COV002, which included a single-blind randomized controlled phase 2/3 trial of AZD1222 (ChAdOx1 nCoV-19) in healthy adults. For TCRbeta chain sequencing, PBMC samples from trial participants were taken at day 0 and at day 28 after the second dose. On this clone itself: Its cognate antigen has yet to be identified. The record has no base qualities; no much larger clone is one base away.

The CDR1 and CDR2 encoded by the germline V gene are SGHTA and FQGNSA. Relative to germline, V is 1 base shorter and J is 9 bases shorter, with 7 bases between their ends. Its CDR3 holds 12 amino acids, cysteine through phenylalanine. The retained sequence is limited to the CDR3, 36 bases, with the frame set at the first base. Specimen: peripheral blood, collected on day 0 of AZD1222 vaccination. This clonotype originated in an adult in good health. The sequence is built from TRBV7-2 and TRBJ2-1, with an unclear D gene assignment. The CDR3 loop reads CASSLVNSEQFF. DNA sequence: TGTGCCAGCAGCTTAGTCAATAGTGAGCAGTTCTTC.